This T cell receptor beta chain is from a study of blood T cells in healthy people across ages. Study outcomes and limitations: Older individuals had lower TCR beta diversity per million T cells (the decline was roughly linear). PBMC samples, being unsorted, prevented any conclusive comparison of naive and antigen-experienced cells.

The authors ran a second PCR of 7 to 11 cycles using a sample-barcoded 5' primer and a J-beta primer mix. A 12-random-nucleotide template-switch adaptor tagged each cDNA molecule. Using its own MiXCR run on the 5' RACE reads, TCRdb lists one record per CDR3 protein. The sample holds roughly 900,000 distinct CDR3 sequences; more than 25% are singletons and the top ten take approximately 15%. Total RNA, at least 6 micrograms per sample, was extracted from PBMCs. Notes on this clonotype: Its specificity is unknown.

The sequenced material came from blood. The TCR was taken from an elderly woman in good health.

CDR3: CASSLIAGAEQYF. The CDR3 DNA is TGTGCCAGCAGCTTAATCGCGGGGGCGGAGCAGTACTTC. V and J are TRBV7-9 and TRBJ2-7, with TRBD2 as a possible D gene (7 bases). V lost 2 bases, J lost 7 bases, and 12 bases lay in between. CDR3 length: 13 amino acids. CDR1 is SEHNR, CDR2 FQNEAQ, per germline (reference sequence).